The 3 T cell receptor beta chains listed next were all sequenced from one sample in a study of T cell changes during pregnancy in multiple sclerosis. The assay was immunoSEQ multiplex PCR, and TCRdb's table has in-frame clones only and misses some. The sample holds 20,000 to 25,000 clones, about 89% seen once. Sample: CD8+ T cells from peripheral blood mononuclear cells, taken in the first trimester of pregnancy. The receptor set was obtained from a female donor in good health, enrolled as a control in a pregnancy study.

V and J are TRBV27 and TRBJ2-7, with D possibly being TRBD1 (6 bases). This CDR3 spans 14 amino acids. The germline V and J ends were trimmed by 6 bases and 6 bases, with 18 bases remaining between them. Germline assignment: CDR1 MNHEY and CDR2 SMNVEV (reference sequence). In nucleotides, the CDR3 is TGTGCCAGCAGATCGAAGAACAGGGTACTCGAGCAGTACTTC. Translated, it gives CASRSKNRVLEQYF.

This clone was seen just once. The chain employs TRBV2 and TRBJ1-6, with 9 nucleotides matching TRBD1. The CDR3 consists of 16 residues. V lost 5 bases, J lost 8 bases, and 10 bases stayed unmatched. CDR1 and CDR2 (germline): SNHLY, FYNNEI. The CDR3 DNA is TGTGCCAGCAGTCGGACAGGGGCCGAGGATCATTCACCCCTCCACTTT. Amino acid sequence: CASSRTGAEDHSPLHF.

The rearrangement uses TRBV23-1 and TRBJ2-7; D might be TRBD1 (6 bases). TRBV23-1 is an open reading frame whose function is uncertain. Trimming left V 0 bases short and J 2 bases short, with 17 bases between. The CDR3 runs to 17 residues. DNA of the CDR3: TGCGCCAGCAGTCAATCTTCGGCAGGGGCGGCTCCCTACGAGCAGTACTTC. Residues: CASSQSSAGAAPYEQYF.